These T cell receptor beta chains were read from a single sample in a study of blood T cell repertoires in COVID-19. Data came from immunoSEQ multiplex PCR; TCRdb stores just in-frame clones and leaves some out. This sample carries approximately 210,000 clones, roughly 77% of them seen once, and the ten largest clones take about a sixth. The sample was PBMCs or T cells enriched from blood (not recorded which). The receptor source for this set is a woman aged 50 to 60 with acute COVID-19. Both conserved end residues are trimmed from each CDR3. Fields, in order: CDR3 length, J gene, V gene, CDR3 protein.

length: 13
J: TRBJ2-6
V: TRBV6-5
CDR3: ASEAGYSGANVLT

length: 18
J: TRBJ2-1
V: TRBV21-1
CDR3: ASSKAGHCGGPPIGNEQF

length: 13
J: TRBJ1-3
V: TRBV7-9
CDR3: ASTQSTGSGNTIY

length: 11
J: TRBJ1-2
V: TRBV27
CDR3: ASSLQDRGGYT

length: 13
J: TRBJ2-4
V: TRBV7-9
CDR3: ASMEGAGAKNIQY

length: 15
J: TRBJ2-2
V: TRBV19
CDR3: ATPSTGVYTNTGELF

length: 12
J: TRBJ1-1
V: TRBV19
CDR3: ASSWGRGITEAF

length: 13
J: TRBJ2-1
V: TRBV27
CDR3: ASSLVAGLVNEQF

length: 12
J: TRBJ1-5
V: TRBV7-2
CDR3: ASSLERGNQPQH

length: 10
J: TRBJ1-4
V: TRBV28
CDR3: ASSGQYEKLF

length: 12
J: TRBJ1-2
V: TRBV4-2
CDR3: ASSPPSGNYGYT

length: 13
J: TRBJ1-6
V: TRBV5-4
CDR3: ASSLAAKSNSPLH

length: 14
J: TRBJ1-5
V: TRBV19
CDR3: ASSIGQGRSNQPQH

length: 10
J: TRBJ1-2
V: TRBV7-9
CDR3: ASSRTGDGYT

length: 11
J: TRBJ1-2
V: TRBV11-3
CDR3: ASSLEGGYGYT

length: 13
J: TRBJ2-3
V: TRBV28
CDR3: ASSLEGVGSDTQY

length: 14
J: TRBJ2-6
V: TRBV18
CDR3: ASSPWGRAGANVLT

length: 10
J: TRBJ1-1
V: TRBV27
CDR3: ASSPAGSEAF